What follows are 9 T cell receptor beta chains derived from one specimen sequenced in a study of response to subunit inactivated influenza vaccine. TCRdb re-analysed the RT-PCR reads in MiXCR, keeping a single row per CDR3 protein. The data show 650,000 to 800,000 distinct CDR3 sequences, 18% seen once. The specimen comprised PBMCs from blood, sampled about 5 days after vaccination. Every receptor here comes from a man aged 45-60 years who received an inactivated influenza vaccine.

As concerns this clonotype: The junction does not match germline at one end; this may be a read error. The chain carries TRBV7-9 and TRBJ2-7; TRBD1 or TRBD2 may be the D gene (5 bases each). The CDR3 contains 10 residues. The V gene's germline CDR1 is SEHNR and CDR2 FQNEAQ (reference sequence). CDR3 sequence (DNA): TGTGCCAGCAGCGACGGGGCCATTTTTTTC. Its translation is CASSDGAIFF.

V gene TRBV9 combines with J gene TRBJ2-5; 7 bases map to TRBD2. The CDR3 consists of 15 residues. The V gene end was trimmed by 0 bases and the J gene end by 2 bases; junction bases not matched to a gene: 4. The V gene's germline CDR1 is SGDLS and CDR2 YYNGEE. The CDR3 DNA reads TGTGCCAGCAGCGTAGGGGAGGGTAGGCAAGAGACCCAGTACTTC. Translation: CASSVGEGRQETQYF.

The V and J genes are TRBV6-2 or TRBV6-3 and TRBJ1-2, with D unresolved. Germline V lookup: CDR1 MNHEY, CDR2 SVGEGT. The V gene lost 5 bases and the J gene lost 4 bases, with 17 bases spanning the gap. The CDR3 covers 15 residues. CDR3 amino acids: CASSKGHGQSYGYTF. The CDR3 region has the DNA TGTGCCAGCAGTAAGGGTCACGGGCAGAGCTATGGCTACACCTTC.

This chain connects TRBV7-9 to TRBJ2-7; 7 bases line up with TRBD1. The CDR3 consists of 17 residues. Germline trimming cut 3 bases from V and 2 bases from J; bases unmatched to any gene: 13. Per the germline V gene, CDR1 is SEHNR and CDR2 is FQNEAQ (reference sequence). The CDR3: CASSFSTTRDRTYEQYF. In DNA form, the CDR3 reads TGTGCCAGCAGCTTCTCTACCACCCGGGACAGAACCTACGAGCAGTACTTC.

This clonotype has only a few counts. The V gene is TRBV6-1, the J gene TRBJ1-1, with 11 positions matching TRBD1. The CDR3 has 14 amino acids. The J segment lost 1 base and the V segment lost 7 bases, leaving 2 bases of the junction unmatched. Germline CDR1 and CDR2: MNHNS and SASEGT. CDR3 protein: CASIGTGGNTEAFF. DNA of the CDR3: TGTGCCAGCATAGGGACAGGGGGGAACACTGAAGCTTTCTTT.

On this clonotype itself: The conserved phenylalanine or tryptophan normally closing the CDR3 is absent here, so this likely arose from a read error. The rearrangement joins TRBV3-1 to TRBJ1-4; D unresolved. Trimming removed 2 bases at V and 0 bases at J, with 10 bases between. The CDR3 length is 16 residues. CDR1 is LGHDT, CDR2 YNNKEL, per germline (reference sequence). The CDR3 protein is CASSQPRISTNEKLFS. The CDR3 DNA reads as TGTGCCAGCAGCCAACCACGAATCTCAACTAATGAAAAACTGTTTTCT.

This chain links TRBV7-2 with TRBJ1-2; D not certain. CDR3 size: 15 residues. Germline-derived CDR1 and CDR2 are SGHTA and FQGNSA. The V and J ends lost 1 base and 2 bases respectively, with 11 bases between them. The DNA for the CDR3 is TGTGCCAGCAGCTTAGGCCCAGCCGAAAACTATGGCTACACCTTC. Its translation is CASSLGPAENYGYTF.

This clonotype has a handful of counts. This chain links TRBV20-1 with TRBJ2-7; D remains unclear. The CDR3 is made up of 15 amino acids. Trimming took 4 bases from V and 2 from J, leaving 18 bases between them. Per the germline V gene, CDR1 is DFQATT and CDR2 is SNEGSKA (reference sequence). DNA for the CDR3: TGCAGTGCTACCGGTACGGGTTCGTTAACCTACGAGCAGTACTTC. It codes for CSATGTGSLTYEQYF.

This clonotype showed up many times. V and J are TRBV12-3 or TRBV12-4 and TRBJ2-5, with unresolved D. Trimming left V 3 bases short and J 7 bases short, with 9 bases between. The CDR3 loop spans 12 amino acids. The CDR3 DNA follows: TGTGCCAGCAGTTTTAAACCTGGGACCCAGTACTTC. Translated: CASSFKPGTQYF.